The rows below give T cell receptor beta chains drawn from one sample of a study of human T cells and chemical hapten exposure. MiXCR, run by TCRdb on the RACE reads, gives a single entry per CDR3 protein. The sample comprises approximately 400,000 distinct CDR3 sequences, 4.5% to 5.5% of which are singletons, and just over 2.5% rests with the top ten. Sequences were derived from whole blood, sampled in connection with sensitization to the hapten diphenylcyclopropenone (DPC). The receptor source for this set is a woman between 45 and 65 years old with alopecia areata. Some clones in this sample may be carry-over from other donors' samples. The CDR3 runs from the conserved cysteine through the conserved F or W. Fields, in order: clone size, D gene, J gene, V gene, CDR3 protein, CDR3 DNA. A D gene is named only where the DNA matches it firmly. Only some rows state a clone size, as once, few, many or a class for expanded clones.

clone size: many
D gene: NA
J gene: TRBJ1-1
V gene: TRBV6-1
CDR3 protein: CASKGLVDTEAFF
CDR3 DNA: TGTGCCAGCAAGGGCCTGGTCGACACTGAAGCTTTCTTT

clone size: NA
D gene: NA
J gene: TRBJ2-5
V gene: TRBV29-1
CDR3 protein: CSVVGQRGETQYF
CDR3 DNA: TGCAGCGTTGTGGGACAGCGGGGAGAGACCCAGTACTTC

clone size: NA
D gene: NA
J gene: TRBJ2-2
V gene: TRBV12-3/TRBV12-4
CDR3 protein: CASSFLVTGELFF
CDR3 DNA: TGTGCCAGCAGTTTTCTCGTCACCGGGGAGCTGTTTTTT

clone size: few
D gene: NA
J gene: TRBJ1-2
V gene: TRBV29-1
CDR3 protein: CSVGRSYGYTF
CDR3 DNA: TGCAGCGTTGGACGGTCATATGGCTACACCTTC

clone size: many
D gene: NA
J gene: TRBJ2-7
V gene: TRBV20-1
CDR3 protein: CSARSAPSYEQYF
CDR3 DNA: TGCAGTGCTAGAAGTGCACCATCCTACGAGCAGTACTTC

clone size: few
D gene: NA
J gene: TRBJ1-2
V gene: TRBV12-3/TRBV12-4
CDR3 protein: CASSFEDGNYGYTF
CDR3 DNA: TGTGCCAGCAGTTTCGAGGACGGGAACTATGGCTACACCTTC

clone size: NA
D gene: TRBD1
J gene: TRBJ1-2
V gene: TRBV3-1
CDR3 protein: CASSPVDPGQGGNGYTF
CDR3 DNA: TGTGCCAGCAGCCCGGTGGATCCGGGACAGGGAGGGAATGGCTACACCTTC

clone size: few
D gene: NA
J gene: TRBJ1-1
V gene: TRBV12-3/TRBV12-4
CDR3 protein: CASSNLGGTMNTEAFF
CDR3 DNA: TGTGCCAGCAGTAACCTAGGGGGAACCATGAACACTGAAGCTTTCTTT

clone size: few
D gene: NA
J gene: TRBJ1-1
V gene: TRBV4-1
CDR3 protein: CASSRSRGGPGTEAFF
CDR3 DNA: TGCGCCAGCAGCCGTTCAAGGGGGGGGCCGGGCACTGAAGCTTTCTTT

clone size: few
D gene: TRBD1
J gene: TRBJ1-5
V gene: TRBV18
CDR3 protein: CASSPRQGGNQPQHF
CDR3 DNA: TGTGCCAGCTCACCCCGACAGGGTGGCAATCAGCCCCAGCATTTT

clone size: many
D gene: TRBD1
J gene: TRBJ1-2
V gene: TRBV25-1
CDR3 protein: CASSEDRQGARGYTF
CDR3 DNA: TGTGCCAGCAGTGAAGACAGACAGGGGGCACGAGGCTACACCTTC

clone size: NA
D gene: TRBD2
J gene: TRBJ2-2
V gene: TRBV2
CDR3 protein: CASSPREVTVGELFF
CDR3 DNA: TGTGCCAGCAGTCCCCGGGAGGTAACGGTCGGGGAGCTGTTTTTT

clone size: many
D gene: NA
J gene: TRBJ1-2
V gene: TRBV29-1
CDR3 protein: CSVGTGIRGYTF
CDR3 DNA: TGCAGCGTTGGTACAGGGATCCGGGGCTACACCTTC

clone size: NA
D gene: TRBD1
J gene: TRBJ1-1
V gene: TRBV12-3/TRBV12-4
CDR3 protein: CASIVTGIGTEAFF
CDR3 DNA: TGTGCCAGCATCGTGACAGGGATTGGAACTGAAGCTTTCTTT

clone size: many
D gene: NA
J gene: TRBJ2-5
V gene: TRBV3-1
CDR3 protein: CASSPSGRETQYF
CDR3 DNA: TGTGCCAGCAGCCCATCCGGGCGGGAGACCCAGTACTTC

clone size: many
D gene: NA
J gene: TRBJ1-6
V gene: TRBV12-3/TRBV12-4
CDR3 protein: CASSPPGSPLHF
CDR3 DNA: TGTGCCAGCAGTCCCCCGGGGTCACCCCTCCACTTT

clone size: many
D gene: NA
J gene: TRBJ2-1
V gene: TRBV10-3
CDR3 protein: CAISMTNSYNEQFF
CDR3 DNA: TGTGCCATCAGTATGACTAACTCCTACAATGAGCAGTTCTTC

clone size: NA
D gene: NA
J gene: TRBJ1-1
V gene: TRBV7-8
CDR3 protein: CASSLVVPGGVPEAFF
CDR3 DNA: TGTGCCAGCAGCTTAGTGGTCCCTGGGGGCGTACCTGAAGCTTTCTTT

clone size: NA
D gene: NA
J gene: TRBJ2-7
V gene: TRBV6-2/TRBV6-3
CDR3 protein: CASSYNWWEQYF
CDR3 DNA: TGTGCCAGCAGTTATAACTGGTGGGAGCAGTACTTC

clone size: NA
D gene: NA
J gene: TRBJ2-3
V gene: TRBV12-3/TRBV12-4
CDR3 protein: CASSPQLGRSTDTQYF
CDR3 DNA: TGTGCCAGCAGTCCACAACTAGGAAGGAGCACAGATACGCAGTATTTT

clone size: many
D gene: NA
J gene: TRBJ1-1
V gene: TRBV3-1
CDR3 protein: CASSHPGRTIYQNTEAFF
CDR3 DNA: TGTGCCAGCAGCCACCCTGGACGGACCATATATCAGAACACTGAAGCTTTCTTT

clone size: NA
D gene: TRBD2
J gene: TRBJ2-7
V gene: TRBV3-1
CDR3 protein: CASSQDRGGAYEQYF
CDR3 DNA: TGTGCCAGCAGCCAAGATCGGGGGGGGGCCTACGAGCAGTACTTC

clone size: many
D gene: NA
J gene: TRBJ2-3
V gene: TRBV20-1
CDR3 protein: CSAKTGVPDTQYF
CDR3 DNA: TGCAGTGCTAAGACGGGAGTGCCAGATACGCAGTATTTT

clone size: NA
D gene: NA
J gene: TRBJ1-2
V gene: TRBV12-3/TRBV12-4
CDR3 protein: CASSLAAGQNYGYTF
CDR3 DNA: TGTGCCAGCAGTTTAGCGGCAGGGCAGAACTATGGCTACACCTTC

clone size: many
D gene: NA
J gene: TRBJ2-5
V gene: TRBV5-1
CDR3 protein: CASTLSGVPQETQYF
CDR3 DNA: TGCGCCAGCACTTTGTCAGGGGTCCCCCAAGAGACCCAGTACTTC

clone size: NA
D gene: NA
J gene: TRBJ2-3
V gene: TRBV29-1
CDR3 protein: CSVEFPQDAQYF
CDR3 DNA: TGCAGCGTTGAATTCCCGCAAGATGCGCAGTATTTT

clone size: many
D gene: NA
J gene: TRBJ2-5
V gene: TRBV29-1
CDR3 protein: CSVPGEWETQYF
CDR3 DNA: TGCAGCGTCCCGGGGGAGTGGGAGACCCAGTACTTC

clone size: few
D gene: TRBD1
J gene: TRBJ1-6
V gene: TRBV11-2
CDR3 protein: CASSLGDRGKNSPLHF
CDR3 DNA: TGTGCCAGCAGCTTAGGGGACAGGGGTAAAAATTCACCCCTCCACTTT

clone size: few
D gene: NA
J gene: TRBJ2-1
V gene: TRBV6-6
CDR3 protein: CASQAGPIEQFF
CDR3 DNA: TGTGCCAGTCAAGCCGGCCCGATTGAGCAGTTCTTC

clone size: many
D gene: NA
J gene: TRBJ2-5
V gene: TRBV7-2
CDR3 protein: CASSALETQYF
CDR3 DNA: TGTGCCAGCAGCGCCCTAGAGACCCAGTACTTC

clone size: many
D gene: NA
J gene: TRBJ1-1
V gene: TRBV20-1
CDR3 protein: CSALGGGPVNTEAFF
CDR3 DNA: TGCAGTGCGCTCGGGGGTGGACCTGTGAACACTGAAGCTTTCTTT

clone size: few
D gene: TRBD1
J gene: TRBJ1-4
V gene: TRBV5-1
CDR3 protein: CASSGGQGGREKLFF
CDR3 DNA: TGCGCCAGCAGCGGAGGACAGGGTGGTCGGGAAAAACTGTTTTTT

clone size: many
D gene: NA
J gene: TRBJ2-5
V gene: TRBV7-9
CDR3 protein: CASSLLELSQTQYF
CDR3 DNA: TGTGCCAGCAGCTTATTGGAGTTGTCCCAGACCCAGTACTTC

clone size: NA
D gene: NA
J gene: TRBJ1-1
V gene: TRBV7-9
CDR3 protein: CASSFSAQANTEAFF
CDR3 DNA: TGTGCCAGCAGCTTCTCTGCACAGGCGAACACTGAAGCTTTCTTT

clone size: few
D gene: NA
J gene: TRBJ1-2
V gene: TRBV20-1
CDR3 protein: CSAHEIRDRGYTF
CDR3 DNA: TGCAGTGCGCATGAAATCCGGGACCGGGGCTACACCTTC

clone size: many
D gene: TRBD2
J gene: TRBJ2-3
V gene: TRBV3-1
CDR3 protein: CASSHSGGSSDTQYF
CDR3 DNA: TGTGCCAGCAGCCATAGCGGGGGGTCCTCAGATACGCAGTATTTT

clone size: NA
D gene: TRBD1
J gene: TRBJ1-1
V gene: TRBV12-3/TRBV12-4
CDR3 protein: CASSPWTGGRTEAFF
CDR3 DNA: TGTGCCAGCAGCCCCTGGACAGGGGGTAGGACTGAAGCTTTCTTT

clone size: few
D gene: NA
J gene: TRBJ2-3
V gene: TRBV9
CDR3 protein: CASSVGTADTQYF
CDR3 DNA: TGTGCCAGCAGCGTAGGGACAGCAGATACGCAGTATTTT

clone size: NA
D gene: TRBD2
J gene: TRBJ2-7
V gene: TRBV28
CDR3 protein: CASGLPRGGVYEQYF
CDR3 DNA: TGTGCCAGCGGACTACCCCGGGGGGGGGTCTACGAGCAGTACTTC

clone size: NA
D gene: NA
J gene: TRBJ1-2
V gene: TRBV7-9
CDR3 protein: CASSLVGAGHYGYTF
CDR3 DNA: TGTGCCAGCAGCTTAGTTGGGGCAGGGCACTATGGCTACACCTTC

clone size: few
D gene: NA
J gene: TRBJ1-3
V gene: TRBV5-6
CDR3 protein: CASSFGRTSGNTIYF
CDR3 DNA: TGTGCCAGCAGCTTCGGACGGACCTCTGGAAACACCATATATTTT

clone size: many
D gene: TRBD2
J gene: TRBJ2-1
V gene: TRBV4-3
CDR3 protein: CASSQVPSGAGDEQFF
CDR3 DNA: TGCGCCAGCAGCCAAGTTCCTAGCGGGGCGGGGGATGAGCAGTTCTTC

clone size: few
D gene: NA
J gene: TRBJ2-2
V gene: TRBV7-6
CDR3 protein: CASSPLGQTGSGELFF
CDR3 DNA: TGTGCCAGCAGCCCCCTTGGACAGACGGGGTCCGGGGAGCTGTTTTTT

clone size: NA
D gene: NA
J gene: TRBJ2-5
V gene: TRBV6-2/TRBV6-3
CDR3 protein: CASSSPWGEETQYF
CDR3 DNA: TGTGCCAGCAGTTCCCCCTGGGGGGAAGAGACCCAGTACTTC

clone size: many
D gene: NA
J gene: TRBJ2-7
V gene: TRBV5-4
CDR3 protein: CASSLGVDRTYEQYF
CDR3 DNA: TGTGCCAGCAGCTTGGGGGTGGACAGAACCTACGAGCAGTACTTC